This T cell receptor beta chain appears in the sequencing data of a study of PD-1 blockade in classical Hodgkin lymphoma. Study-wide findings and caveats: Causes of the repertoire differences remain undefined, possibly disease activity or prior therapy. Relapsed/refractory patients reportedly had lower baseline diversity than newly diagnosed patients.

Time point reported: newly diagnosed, previously untreated cHL patient sample. A comparison was provided by newly diagnosed, untreated classical Hodgkin lymphoma PBMCs. With respect to this clone: What it recognizes is unknown.

CDR3 length: 15 residues. Trimming took 2 bases from V and 2 from J; bases not matched to a gene: 4. CDR1 LNHNV and CDR2 YYDKDF come from the germline V gene (reference sequence). TCRdb's copy holds only in-frame clones and misses some; the assay was immunoSEQ multiplex PCR. The sample carries more than 15,000 clones, 87% recorded once. The V and J genes are TRBV15 and TRBJ1-1; 8 bases align to TRBD1. Specimen: peripheral blood mononuclear cells (PBMCs). The receptor's source is a human donor with classical Hodgkin lymphoma. CDR3 sequence reads: CATSRTGQGNTEAFF. Here the CDR3 DNA reads TGTGCCACCAGCAGAACCGGACAGGGAAACACTGAAGCTTTCTTT.